The 12 T cell receptor beta chains below come from one sample, sequenced in a study of T cell clonality in common variable immunodeficiency. Here immunoSEQ multiplex PCR was the method, and the copy in TCRdb shows in-frame clones only, minus some. The sample presents 44,000 or so clones, none singletons. Material for sequencing was peripheral blood mononuclear cells. The receptors here all came from a person aged 18 to 70 in good health.

In this sample, this clone turned up many times. The CDR3 extends 3 residues past the end of the read, so its final part is completed from the germline J gene. The V gene is TRBV5-1, the J gene TRBJ2-3; possible D gene TRBD2, 5 bases. CDR1 is SGHRS and CDR2 is YFSETQ in the germline V gene. This CDR3 is built from 11 residues. The CDR3 is CASSLGGTQYF. The CDR3 bases that were read are TGCGCCAGCAGCTTGGGAGGGACG.

This clone was detected ten times or more. The sequenced CDR3 bases are TGTGCCAGCAGTTTATCTGGGACAGGGGGCGGC. It is translated as CASSLSGTGGG. The full CDR3 protein reads CASSLSGTGGGYTF. V and J are TRBV12-3 or TRBV12-4 and TRBJ1-2, with TRBD1 matching 12 bases. The read finishes 3 residues shy of the CDR3 end, and the germline J gene is used to complete it. The CDR3 spans 14 residues.

In the case of this clone: The CDR3 end is not reached by the read, which stops 3 residues before it; the germline J gene fills it in. The chain couples TRBV6-2 or TRBV6-3 to TRBJ1-1; no clear D gene. The length of the CDR3 is 13 residues. Trimming pared 5 bases from V and 6 bases from J, leaving 13 bases between. CDR1 and CDR2 (germline): MNHEY, SVGEGT. Incomplete CDR3 DNA: TGTGCCAGCAGTAACAGCTTTTGGGCTGAA. It yields the protein CASSNSFWAE. From start to end, the CDR3 is CASSNSFWAEAFF.

At least ten counts were recorded for this clone. The sequence runs out 3 residues before the end of the CDR3; the remainder is reconstructed from the germline J gene. The chain recombines TRBV5-1 with TRBJ1-2, with 7 bases lining up with TRBD1. The CDR3 has 16 amino acids. Germline CDR1 SGHRS, CDR2 YFSETQ. V lost 0 bases and J lost 0; bases outside the gene matches: 5. Incomplete CDR3 DNA: TGCGCCAGCAGCTTGGCCGGACAGGAATCTAACTATGGC. Its protein is CASSLAGQESNYG. The full CDR3 is CASSLAGQESNYGYTF.

This clone was counted many times. The CDR3 end lies 3 residues beyond the end of the read and is filled in from the germline J gene. This chain links TRBV19 with TRBJ1-1, with TRBD1 as a possible D gene (5 bases). The CDR3 has 13 residues. Per the germline V gene, CDR1 is LNHDA and CDR2 is SQIVND (reference sequence). V dropped 3 bases and J dropped 1 base, with 6 bases sitting between them. The CDR3 sequence is CASSIGANTEAFF. The CDR3 DNA, read in part, is TGTGCCAGTAGTATTGGGGCGAACACTGAA.

This clone was seen repeatedly, ten times or more. Read data end 3 residues before the CDR3 end; the end is taken from the germline J gene. V and J are TRBV11-3 and TRBJ1-1; D not resolved. The V gene's germline CDR1 is SGHNT and CDR2 YENEEA. This CDR3 is built from 15 residues. Trimming cost V 3 bases and J 1 base, with 12 bases left between them. CDR3 DNA, as far as it was read: TGTGCCAGCAGCTTTCTCGGCGGGGAGAACACTGAA. Protein: CASSFLGGENTE. The entire CDR3 protein reads CASSFLGGENTEAFF.

This clone occurred many times. The DNA ends 3 residues before the CDR3 does, and the rest of the CDR3 is filled in from the germline J gene. The genes are TRBV7-9 and TRBJ1-5, with a tentative D call TRBD1 (6 bases). This CDR3 is built from 15 residues. Per the germline V gene, CDR1 is SEHNR and CDR2 is FQNEAQ (reference sequence). Trimming took off 5 bases at V and 5 bases at J, with 16 bases between the two ends. The CDR3 loop is CASSLGGGADQPQHF. The DNA read from the CDR3 is TGTGCCAGCAGCCTAGGGGGGGGCGCCGATCAGCCC.

This clone was seen repeatedly, ten times or more. From the germline J gene comes the end of the CDR3, since the read stops 3 residues before it. The rearrangement joins TRBV6-1 to TRBJ1-5; D is possibly TRBD1 (5 bases). The CDR3 loop spans 13 amino acids. Germline values: CDR1 MNHNS, CDR2 SASEGT. Between the trimmed V and J ends, which lost 1 base and 5 bases, there was a span of 6 bases. The CDR3 region is CASSEGGHQPQHF. CDR3 DNA, as far as it was read: TGTGCCAGCAGTGAAGGGGGCCATCAGCCC.

This clone was detected many times. Read sequence stops 3 residues before the CDR3 end, and the germline J gene provides the missing end. The V and J genes are TRBV7-9 and TRBJ1-4; D may be TRBD1 (6 bases). In germline, CDR1 is SEHNR, CDR2 FQNEAQ (reference sequence). The V gene lost 1 base and the J gene lost 8 bases, with 11 bases spanning the gap. The length of the CDR3 is 14 residues. CDR3 DNA, as far as it was read: TGTGCCAGCAGCTTAGAGGGGGTACGGGAAAAA. It codes for CASSLEGVREK. The CDR3 reads in full as CASSLEGVREKLFF.

This clone was counted at least ten times. Coverage ceases 3 residues before the CDR3 finishes, and the germline J gene fills in the end. The rearrangement uses TRBV20-1 and TRBJ1-6, with D uncertain. CDR1 and CDR2 from the germline V gene are DFQATT and SNEGSKA (reference sequence). This CDR3 contains 13 residues. Trimming cost V 4 bases and J 3 bases, with 7 bases left between them. The part of the CDR3 DNA that was read is TGCAGTGCTACGCGGCTCTATAATTCACCC. Its translation is CSATRLYNSP. The entire CDR3 protein is CSATRLYNSPLHF.

The sample holds many counts of this clone. The read ends 3 residues shy of where the CDR3 ends; the end is completed using the germline J gene. The chain recombines TRBV9 with TRBJ2-1; 8 nucleotides align to TRBD2. V lost 7 bases to trimming and J lost 7 bases; unmatched junction nucleotides: 10. This CDR3 has 14 amino acids. CDR1 is SGDLS and CDR2 is YYNGEE in the germline V gene. The CDR3 spells CASGGTSFMNEQFF. The DNA read from the CDR3 is TGTGCCAGCGGGGGGACTAGTTTTATGAATGAG.

This clone showed up many times. The DNA ends 3 residues before the CDR3 does, and the rest of the CDR3 is filled in from the germline J gene. The chain is built from TRBV18 and TRBJ1-1, with unresolved D. The CDR3 consists of 12 residues. Per germline, CDR1 KGHSH and CDR2 LQKENI. Between the trimmed V and J ends, which lost 3 bases and 7 bases, there was a span of 9 bases. The CDR3 spells CASSPRALEAFF. CDR3 bases read: TGTGCCAGCTCACCGAGGGCCCTTGAA.